The 13 T cell receptor beta chains presented below share a single source sample, sequenced in a study of tumor and adjacent non-tumor tissue in lung cancer. The template was RNA from unsorted bulk tissue. This non-tumor lung sample came from over 3 cm beyond the tumor edge. The library came from three nested PCR rounds adapted from ARM-PCR protocols. TCRdb passed the multiplex PCR reads through MiXCR, listing each CDR3 protein once. The profile shows 100,000 or so distinct CDR3 sequences, 50% to 70% of them singletons. Sequencing was performed on distant non-tumor lung tissue. The receptor source for this set is a man aged 30-40 years with non-small cell lung cancer.

With respect to this clonotype: An end of the junction does not agree with germline; a read error may underlie this. This chain links TRBV5-1 with TRBJ2-1, with a possible D match to TRBD1 (6 bases). The CDR3 loop spans 15 amino acids. Germline loops: CDR1 SGHRS, CDR2 YFSETQ. CDR3 in DNA: TGCGCCTGCAGCTTGATGGGGGCGCCTTCGGATGAGCAGTTCTTC. It yields the protein CACSLMGAPSDEQFF.

A word on this clonotype: A read error may produce the germline difference seen at one junction end. The chain recombines TRBV4-3 with TRBJ1-4; 9 positions match TRBD1. Germline-derived CDR1 and CDR2 are LGHNA and YSLEER. The length of the CDR3 is 15 residues. For the CDR3, the DNA is TGCACCAGCAGCCAGGCTGGGACAGGGAGTGAAAAACTGTTTTTT. It is translated as CTSSQAGTGSEKLFF.

At least ten counts were recorded for this clonotype. The J gene is TRBJ2-1, the V gene TRBV12-3 or TRBV12-4; a weak D match, TRBD1 (7 bases). CDR3 length equals 15 residues. The V and J ends lost 6 bases and 8 bases respectively, with 20 bases between them. The CDR3 loop reads CASRNDRDLRDEQFF. DNA for the CDR3: TGTGCCAGCAGAAACGACAGGGACTTGCGAGATGAGCAGTTCTTC.

This clonotype was counted at least ten times. The gene calls are TRBV29-1 and TRBJ2-4, with D possibly TRBD2 on 7 matching bases. Germline CDR1 and CDR2: SQVTM and ANQGSEA. The CDR3 totals 18 residues. The V end was cut by 7 bases, the J end by 0 bases, with 25 bases between. CDR3 sequence: CSATGATGSGVAKNIQYF. The CDR3 DNA follows: TGCAGCGCTACTGGGGCCACAGGGAGCGGGGTAGCCAAAAACATTCAGTACTTC.

Notes on this clonotype: In this CDR3 the conserved last residue, phenylalanine or tryptophan, is missing, so a read error is likely. The chain has TRBV29-1 and TRBJ2-6, with no clear D. Germline CDR1 SQVTM, CDR2 ANQGSEA. The CDR3 is 14 amino acids. The CDR3 loop is CSALWGGGANVLTV. DNA of the CDR3: TGTAGTGCTCTGTGGGGTGGTGGGGCCAACGTCCTGACTGTC.

With respect to this clonotype: One end of the junction does not line up with germline, which may come from a read error. The rearrangement joins TRBV7-9 to TRBJ2-3; a possible D gene is TRBD1 (6 bases). Germline CDR1 and CDR2: SEHNR and FQNEAQ (reference sequence). CDR3 length equals 16 residues. CDR3 region: CASSQSLGGQTDAQYF. The DNA for the CDR3 is TGTGCCAGCAGCCAATCTCTAGGGGGTCAGACAGATGCGCAGTATTTT.

Comment on this clonotype: Germline is not matched at one junction end, which may reflect a read error. The chain combines TRBV11-3 with TRBJ1-1, with D unresolved. CDR1 and CDR2 (germline): SGHNT, YENEEA. There are 14 residues in the CDR3. Here the CDR3 DNA reads TGTGCCAGCATCTTAGAGGTGGGAGATACTGAAGCTTTCTTT. It yields the protein CASILEVGDTEAFF. Together with reference TRBV11-3 and TRBJ1-1, the CDR3 gives the full variable domain: EAGVVQSPRYKIIEKKQPVAFWCNPISGHNTLYWYLQNLGQGPELLIRYENEEAVDDSQLPKDRFSAERLKGVDSTLKIQPAELGDSAVYLCASILEVGDTEAFFGQGTRLTVV.

Details on this clonotype: The junction departs from germline at one end; a sequencing error may be responsible. V and J are TRBV20-1 and TRBJ2-3; the D gene is possibly TRBD2 (6 bases). Germline CDR1 reads DFQATT; CDR2 reads SNEGSKA (reference sequence). This CDR3 has 15 residues. This CDR3 is CSAREGGRPTDRQYF. The CDR3 DNA reads as TGCAGTGCTAGAGAGGGAGGCCGTCCCACAGATAGGCAGTATTTT.

This clonotype came up a few times. The junction departs from germline at one end; a sequencing error may be responsible. The chain is built from TRBV6-5 and TRBJ1-4; perhaps TRBD1 as D (5 bases). The CDR3 has 15 amino acids. Germline lookup yields CDR1 MNHEY and CDR2 SVGAGI. CDR3 residues: CASSSGTTTNEKLLF. For the CDR3, the DNA is TGTGCCAGCAGTTCTGGGACCACAACTAATGAAAAACTGCTTTTT.

For this clonotype: The junction departs from the called germline gene at one end, perhaps through a read error. The chain joins TRBV11-2 to TRBJ2-7; D gene unclear. Germline V gene data show CDR1 as SGHAT and CDR2 as FQNNGV. This CDR3 spans 13 amino acids. The CDR3 protein is CASSLSSIYGQYF. The CDR3, as DNA: TGTGCCAGCAGTTTATCTTCGATATACGGGCAGTACTTC.

About this clonotype itself: Given the absence of the conserved phenylalanine or tryptophan at the CDR3 end, a read error is likely. J is TRBJ2-1 and V is TRBV11-3; D gene unclear. The CDR3 covers 14 residues. CDR1 and CDR2 (germline): SGHNT, YENEEA. The CDR3 loop is CANSQRGSYNEQFL. DNA for the CDR3: TGTGCCAACAGCCAGAGAGGCTCCTACAATGAGCAGTTCTTG.

This chain links TRBV4-1 with TRBJ2-7, with TRBD2 matching 7 bases. The CDR3 covers 15 residues. Germline CDR1 MGHRA, CDR2 YSYEKL. V gave up 4 bases and J gave up 4 bases; unmatched junction bases: 10. CDR3 region: CASSPTTGGSYEQYF. For the CDR3, the DNA is TGCGCCAGCAGCCCCACGACTGGCGGGAGTTACGAGCAGTACTTC.

To note about this clonotype: The junction and the germline gene differ at one end; a read error may be behind it. The chain is built from TRBV4-3 and TRBJ1-1; no reliable D call. In germline, CDR1 is LGHNA, CDR2 YSLEER. The CDR3 consists of 15 residues. The CDR3 here is CASNQDGLLNTEAFF. In nucleotides, the CDR3 is TGCGCCAGCAACCAAGATGGACTACTGAACACTGAAGCTTTCTTT.